This T cell receptor beta chain is from a study of T cell repertoires in cytomegalovirus infection. Study overall: Shared public TCR beta signatures pointed to both CMV infection and a matching HLA type. General study findings and limits: HLA-C-restricted CMV-specific TCR beta clonotypes were dominant in the ex vivo response.

V shed 7 bases and J shed 1 base, with 14 bases lying between them. This CDR3 is 15 amino acids long. This clonotype was detected many times. Its antigen remains unidentified. TCRdb independently ran MiXCR on the reads; one entry per CDR3 protein. The sample has 100,000 to 150,000 distinct CDR3 sequences, more than 25% seen once. The TCR was taken from a human donor in good health (CMV status not recorded). Some clones in this sample may be carry-over from other donors' samples. Source: CD8+ T cells from cultured PBMCs, taken from culture after CMV antigen stimulation. The chain combines TRBV12-3 or TRBV12-4 with TRBJ2-4; D remains unclear. The CDR3 spells CASTTASNAKNIQYF. CDR3 nucleotide sequence: TGTGCCAGCACGACGGCGAGCAACGCCAAAAACATTCAGTACTTC.